The clone carrying this T cell receptor beta chain was counted once. Its antigen is as yet unknown. Germline V gene data show CDR1 as SGHTS and CDR2 as YDEGEE. V shed 0 bases and J shed 1 base, with 14 bases lying between them. The CDR3 is 18 amino acids. This record comes from a study of monozygotic twins with cystic fibrosis. Study at large: Library input was approximately 2.7 micrograms of fragmented DNA, with approximately 14 PCR cycles.

The assay was immunoSEQ multiplex PCR, and TCRdb's table has in-frame clones only and misses some. The sample carries 30,000 to 35,000 clones, roughly 90% recorded once. Study-level findings and limits: Clonality was generally low (median about 0.0097), higher in the most severe patients.

V is TRBV5-8 and J is TRBJ2-6; the D is unclear. The sample was blood. This TCR derives from a girl aged 2 to 9 with cystic fibrosis. Here the CDR3 reads CASSLALFFLSGANVLTF. In DNA, the CDR3 is TGTGCCAGCAGCTTGGCCCTTTTTTTCCTTTCTGGGGCCAACGTCCTGACTTTC.